The rows below give T cell receptor beta chains drawn from one sample of a study of CD8+ T cells in alopecia areata. Only in-frame clones appear in the TCRdb table, and some are missing; sequencing was by immunoSEQ multiplex PCR. The data show 190,000 or so clones, with 60% to 70% seen just once and 3% to 3.5% held by the top ten. The specimen was CD4+ T cells sorted from blood, collected at week 4, from a patient treated with tofacitinib. These receptors were obtained from a human donor with alopecia areata. Both conserved end residues are part of each CDR3. The D gene is left open where the match is weak. A clone size is listed for some rows: how often the clone was seen (once, few, many), or a class if it is expanded.

clone_size	d_call	v_call	j_call	cdr3_nt	cdr3_aa
NA	NA	TRBV19	TRBJ1-2	TGTGCCAGTAGTACCCCGACCGCCGACTATGGCTACACCTTC	CASSTPTADYGYTF
NA	NA	TRBV11-1	TRBJ2-5	TGTGCCAGCAGCGGGGACCGTCGGGGGACCCAGTACTTC	CASSGDRRGTQYF
few	TRBD1	TRBV9	TRBJ1-3	TGTGCCAGCAGCGTTACAGGGGACTCTGGAAACACCATATATTTT	CASSVTGDSGNTIYF
NA	NA	TRBV7-6	TRBJ1-5	TGTGCCAGCAGTTCTCTGGAGAATCAGCCCCAGCATTTT	CASSSLENQPQHF
NA	NA	TRBV18	TRBJ1-5	TGTGCCAGCTCACCGCAAGGGAGGGGCGGCAATCAGCCCCAGCATTTT	CASSPQGRGGNQPQHF
NA	NA	TRBV25-1	TRBJ1-2	TGTGCCAGCAGTGACGGCTATGGCTACACCTTC	CASSDGYGYTF
NA	TRBD2	TRBV30	TRBJ2-3	TGTGCCTGGAGTCTGGCGGGGGGGCTGACAGATACGCAGTATTTT	CAWSLAGGLTDTQYF
NA	TRBD1	TRBV5-1	TRBJ1-4	TGCGCCAGCAGCTTGACAGGGGTTCGGGCTAATGAAAAACTGTTTTTT	CASSLTGVRANEKLFF
NA	NA	TRBV30	TRBJ1-3	TGTGCCTGGAGCCTAGGATTTAGCGGTGGAAACACCATATATTTT	CAWSLGFSGGNTIYF
NA	NA	TRBV29-1	TRBJ2-7	TGCAGCGTTGTAGTTCGGATGAGCTCCTACGAGCAGTACTTC	CSVVVRMSSYEQYF
few	NA	TRBV18	TRBJ1-5	TGTGCCAGCTCACCGTTCAGGGATGATCGTCAGCCCCAGCATTTT	CASSPFRDDRQPQHF
NA	TRBD1	TRBV25-1	TRBJ1-2	TGTGCCAGCAGTGCCCTACAGGGGGCAAATGGCTACACCTTC	CASSALQGANGYTF
NA	TRBD1	TRBV6-5	TRBJ2-5	TGTGCCAGCAGTTCCCTACGGACAGGGTTCGGGGAGACCCAGTACTTC	CASSSLRTGFGETQYF
NA	TRBD1	TRBV6-5	TRBJ1-5	TGTGCCAGCAGCCAACAGGGGATCGGAAATCAGCCCCAGCATTTT	CASSQQGIGNQPQHF
NA	TRBD1	TRBV28	TRBJ2-1	TGTGCCAGCAGTTTCCATTGGGGACAGGGTTTCGATGAGCAGTTCTTC	CASSFHWGQGFDEQFF
NA	TRBD1	TRBV29-1	TRBJ1-1	TGCAGCGCAACGACAGGGTCCACTGAAGCTTTCTTT	CSATTGSTEAFF
NA	TRBD2	TRBV5-1	TRBJ2-3	TGCGCCAGCGGGACTATCGACACAGATACGCAGTATTTT	CASGTIDTDTQYF
few	NA	TRBV28	TRBJ1-4	TGTGCCAGCAGGGGAACAGGCGGCGAAAAACTGTTTTTT	CASRGTGGEKLFF
NA	NA	TRBV5-4	TRBJ2-3	TGTGCCAGCAGCTTGTCGGCTTTAACGCAGTATTTT	CASSLSALTQYF
NA	NA	TRBV7-9	TRBJ1-2	TGTGCCAGCAGCTTAGGACCGCGCGAGGGCTACACCTTC	CASSLGPREGYTF
NA	TRBD1	TRBV10-3	TRBJ1-6	TGTGCCATCAGTGAGTCTTCCGGGACAGGGGATTCACCCCTCCACTTT	CAISESSGTGDSPLHF
NA	NA	TRBV30	TRBJ1-3	TGTGCCTGGAGTGCAAGTAACATCGGAAACACCATATATTTT	CAWSASNIGNTIYF
once	NA	TRBV30	TRBJ2-1	TGTGCCTGGAGTTTGAAGGGGGGTGCCACCTACAATGAGCAGTTCTTC	CAWSLKGGATYNEQFF
NA	NA	TRBV9	TRBJ1-2	TGTGCCAGCAGCGTAAATGCCGGACTTGGCTACACCTTC	CASSVNAGLGYTF
NA	NA	TRBV30	TRBJ2-5	TGTGCCTGGAGTGTACTCGGGACCCAGTACTTC	CAWSVLGTQYF
NA	NA	TRBV29-1	TRBJ1-1	TGCAGCGTGGGACAATCCGTTTTCACTGAAGCTTTCTTT	CSVGQSVFTEAFF
few	TRBD1	TRBV5-1	TRBJ1-5	TGCGCCAGCAGACCGACAGGGGAAGGCAATCAGCCCCAGCATTTT	CASRPTGEGNQPQHF
NA	NA	TRBV11-1	TRBJ2-7	TGTGCCAGCAGCTTAGATGGGAACGAGCAGTACTTC	CASSLDGNEQYF
few	TRBD1	TRBV7-2	TRBJ2-5	TGTGCCAGCAGCCCTAGGATGATCGGGACAGGGGGAGAGACCCAGTACTTC	CASSPRMIGTGGETQYF
NA	NA	TRBV11-1	TRBJ2-1	TGTGCCAGCAGCCCTAACAGGGCAGTCTACAATGAGCAGTTCTTC	CASSPNRAVYNEQFF
once	TRBD1	TRBV30	TRBJ1-5	TGTGCCTGGAGTAAAGGGGGCGTTAGCAATCAGCCCCAGCATTTT	CAWSKGGVSNQPQHF
NA	NA	TRBV29-1	TRBJ2-2	TGCAGCGTTCGGCAGGGCGCGAACACCGGGGAGCTGTTTTTT	CSVRQGANTGELFF
NA	NA	TRBV30	TRBJ1-2	TGTGCCTGGAGTGTACGCGGTGGCTACACCTTC	CAWSVRGGYTF
NA	NA	TRBV4-1	TRBJ1-6	TGCGCCAGCAGCCAGAGTTCGGGGGGTCAAAGGGTCTCACCCCTCCACTTT	CASSQSSGGQRVSPLHF
once	TRBD1	TRBV29-1	TRBJ2-2	TGCAGCGTCGACAGGGGCTCCACCGGGGAGCTGTTTTTT	CSVDRGSTGELFF
NA	TRBD2	TRBV6-5	TRBJ2-2	TGTGCCAGCAGTTCCCCGGGGGGGCAAGGCACCGGGGAGCTGTTTTTT	CASSSPGGQGTGELFF
NA	NA	TRBV5-6	TRBJ2-1	TGTGCCAGCGCTCGCGGGCGGGGCCACTACAATGAGCAGTTCTTC	CASARGRGHYNEQFF